This T cell receptor (beta chain) was identified in a study of Graves' ophthalmopathy and Graves' hyperthyroidism. Amplified TCR beta CDR3 regions were obtained using RNA transcripts as template. A first-round RT-PCR used HTBI primers, followed by a second-round multiplex PCR. In TCRdb, the multiplex PCR reads were re-called with MiXCR into one record per CDR3 protein. The sample holds roughly 51,000 distinct CDR3 sequences; 50% are singletons and the top ten take roughly 21%. The CDR3 totals 15 residues. The germline gives CDR1 LNHDA, CDR2 SQIVND (reference sequence). About this clonotype: The junction shows a germline mismatch at one end, possibly a read error.

From fresh peripheral blood, roughly 9.3 ml in volume, the PBMCs were obtained. The chain has TRBV19 and TRBJ1-1; the D gene is possibly TRBD1 (5 bases). Sequencing input: peripheral blood. The TCR was taken from an adult man with Graves' ophthalmopathy. CDR3 DNA sequence: TGTGCCAGTAGTATAGGTCGGGACCTTAACACTGAAGCGTTCTTT. It translates to CASSIGRDLNTEAFF. Complete variable domain (other parts from reference TRBV19 and TRBJ1-1): DGGITQSPKYLFRKEGQNVTLSCEQNLNHDAMYWYRQDPGQGLRLIYYSQIVNDFQKGDIAEGYSVSREKKESFPLTVTSAQKNPTAFYLCASSIGRDLNTEAFFGQGTRLTVV.